This T cell receptor (beta chain) was sequenced in a study of shared clonotypes between healthy human individuals. With 1 base clipped from V and 4 bases from J, the junction kept 11 bases outside the gene matches. The CDR3 covers 17 residues. CDR1 and CDR2 from the germline V gene are SGHRS and YFSETQ. Clones were sequenced by immunoSEQ multiplex PCR, and TCRdb holds only the in-frame ones, with some missing. Here the sample spans about 2.4 million clones, roughly 93% being singletons. The source of this sequence is a man between 18 and 35 years old in good health. Some clones in this sample may be carry-over from other donors' samples. The specimen sequenced was naive CD4+ T cells from PBMCs. Regarding subset: CD45RA+ positively selected. The chain links TRBV5-1 to TRBJ2-3; 8 nucleotides match TRBD2. CDR3 in amino acids: CASSLWVSGAGADTQYF. In DNA form, the CDR3 reads TGCGCCAGCAGCTTGTGGGTTAGCGGGGCAGGGGCAGATACGCAGTATTTT.